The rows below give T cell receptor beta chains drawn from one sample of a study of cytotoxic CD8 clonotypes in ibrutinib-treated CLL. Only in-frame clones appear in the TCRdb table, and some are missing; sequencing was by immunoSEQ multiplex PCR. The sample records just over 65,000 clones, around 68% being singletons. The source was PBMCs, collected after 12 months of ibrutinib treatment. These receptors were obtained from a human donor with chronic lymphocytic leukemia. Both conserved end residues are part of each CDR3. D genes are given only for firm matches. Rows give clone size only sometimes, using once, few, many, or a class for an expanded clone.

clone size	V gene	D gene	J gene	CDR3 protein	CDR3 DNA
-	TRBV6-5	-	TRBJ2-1	CASSARNYNEQFF	TGTGCCAGCAGTGCCAGAAATTACAATGAGCAGTTCTTC
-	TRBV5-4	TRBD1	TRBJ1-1	CASSQETGVNTEAFF	TGTGCCAGCAGCCAAGAGACAGGGGTGAACACTGAAGCTTTCTTT
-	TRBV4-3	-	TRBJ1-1	CASSQAGSEAFF	TGCGCCAGCAGCCAAGCAGGGTCTGAAGCTTTCTTT
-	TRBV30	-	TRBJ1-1	CAWSQPAVNTEAFF	TGTGCCTGGAGCCAACCGGCCGTGAACACTGAAGCTTTCTTT
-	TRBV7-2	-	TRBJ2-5	CASSPRDKETQYF	TGTGCCAGCAGCCCTAGGGACAAGGAGACCCAGTACTTC
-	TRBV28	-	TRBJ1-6	CASSTNWGASYNSPLHF	TGTGCCAGCAGTACAAACTGGGGGGCTTCTTATAATTCACCCCTCCACTTT
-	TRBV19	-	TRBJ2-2	CASQGTANTGELFF	TGTGCCAGCCAGGGCACAGCGAACACCGGGGAGCTGTTTTTT
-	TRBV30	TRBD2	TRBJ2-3	CAWKLAGSTDTQYF	TGTGCCTGGAAGCTAGCGGGAAGCACAGATACGCAGTATTTT
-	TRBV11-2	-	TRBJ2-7	CASSRTGEEQYF	TGTGCCAGCAGCCGGACTGGGGAGGAGCAGTACTTC
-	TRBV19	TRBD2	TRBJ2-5	CASSIAHTSGAETQYF	TGTGCCAGTAGTATAGCTCATACTAGCGGGGCGGAGACCCAGTACTTC
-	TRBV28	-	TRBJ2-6	CASSPLTGANVLTF	TGTGCCAGCAGTCCCCTTACTGGGGCCAACGTCCTGACTTTC
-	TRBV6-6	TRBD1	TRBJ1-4	CASRDRVYGDNEKLFF	TGTGCCAGCCGGGACAGGGTGTACGGGGATAATGAAAAACTGTTTTTT
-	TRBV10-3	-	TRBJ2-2	CAISELRGRGTGELFF	TGTGCCATCAGTGAACTTAGGGGACGAGGCACCGGGGAGCTGTTTTTT
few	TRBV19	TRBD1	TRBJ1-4	CASSGRQGAPNEKLFF	TGTGCCAGTAGTGGCCGACAGGGGGCGCCTAATGAAAAACTGTTTTTT
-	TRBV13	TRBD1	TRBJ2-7	CASSSPGQGARNEQYF	TGTGCCAGCAGCTCACCGGGACAGGGGGCAAGGAACGAGCAGTACTTC
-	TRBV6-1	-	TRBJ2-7	CASRRDVGNEQYF	TGTGCCAGCAGGAGGGACGTGGGGAACGAGCAGTACTTC
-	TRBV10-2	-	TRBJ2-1	CASSEGIPSYNEQFF	TGCGCCAGCAGTGAAGGGATACCCTCCTACAATGAGCAGTTCTTC
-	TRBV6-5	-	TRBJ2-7	CASTQGIGQYF	TGTGCCAGCACCCAGGGAATCGGGCAGTACTTC
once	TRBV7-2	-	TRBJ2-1	CASSTRGGHPYNEQFF	TGTGCCAGCAGCACGAGGGGGGGACATCCCTACAATGAGCAGTTCTTC
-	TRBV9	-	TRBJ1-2	CASSANIPTNGYTF	TGTGCCAGCAGCGCCAACATTCCCACCAATGGCTACACCTTC
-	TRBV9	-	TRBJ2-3	CASSVGPGPPTDTQYF	TGTGCCAGCAGCGTAGGTCCAGGGCCCCCCACAGATACGCAGTATTTT
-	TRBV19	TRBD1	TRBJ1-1	CASSTDRGSRNTEAFF	TGTGCCAGTAGTACGGACAGGGGGTCGCGGAACACTGAAGCTTTCTTT
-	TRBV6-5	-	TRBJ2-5	CASSYVRSETQYF	TGTGCCAGCAGTTACGTAAGGTCCGAGACCCAGTACTTC
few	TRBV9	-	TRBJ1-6	CASSVGDGEKGSPLHF	TGTGCCAGCAGCGTAGGAGATGGCGAAAAGGGGTCACCCCTCCACTTT
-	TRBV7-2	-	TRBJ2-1	CASSSHRFSSYNEQFF	TGTGCCAGCAGCTCCCACAGGTTTAGCTCCTACAATGAGCAGTTCTTC
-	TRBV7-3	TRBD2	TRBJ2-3	CASSTTSGGDTDTQYF	TGTGCCAGCAGCACGACTAGCGGGGGGGACACAGATACGCAGTATTTT
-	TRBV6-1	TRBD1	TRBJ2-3	CASSERGQYTDTQYF	TGTGCCAGCAGTGAAAGGGGACAGTACACAGATACGCAGTATTTT
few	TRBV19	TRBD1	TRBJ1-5	CASSTRTGPFDQPQHF	TGTGCCAGTAGTACCAGGACAGGACCGTTTGATCAGCCCCAGCATTTT
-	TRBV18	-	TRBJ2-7	CASSPSGSNYEQYF	TGTGCCAGCTCACCATCAGGGTCTAACTACGAGCAGTACTTC
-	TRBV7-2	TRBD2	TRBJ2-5	CASSTKPGLAGGRIETQYF	TGTGCCAGCAGCACAAAACCGGGACTAGCGGGGGGGCGGATCGAGACCCAGTACTTC
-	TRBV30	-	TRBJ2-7	CARVIRGTGRYEQYF	TGTGCCCGCGTTATAAGAGGTACAGGGAGGTACGAGCAGTACTTC
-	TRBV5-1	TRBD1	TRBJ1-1	CASSFGQGGNTEAFF	TGCGCCAGCAGCTTCGGACAGGGAGGGAACACTGAAGCTTTCTTT
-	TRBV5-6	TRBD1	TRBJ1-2	CASSRTGGSDLHGYTF	TGTGCCAGCAGCAGGACAGGGGGCTCGGATCTTCATGGCTACACCTTC
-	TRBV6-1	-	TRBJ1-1	CASSASYPLNTEAFF	TGTGCCAGCAGTGCTTCCTACCCCCTTAACACTGAAGCTTTCTTT
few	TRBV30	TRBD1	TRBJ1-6	CAWSVGQGATSPLHF	TGTGCCTGGAGTGTAGGACAGGGGGCGACTTCACCCCTCCACTTT
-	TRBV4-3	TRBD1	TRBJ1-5	CASSRGTGVNQPQHF	TGCGCCAGCAGCCGAGGGACAGGGGTCAATCAGCCCCAGCATTTT
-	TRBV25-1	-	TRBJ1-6	CASSGWGNDSPLHF	TGTGCCAGCAGCGGCTGGGGGAATGATTCACCCCTCCACTTT
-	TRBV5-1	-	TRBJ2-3	CASSTRIRGARTDTQYF	TGCGCCAGCAGCACCAGGATTCGGGGGGCCCGCACAGATACGCAGTATTTT
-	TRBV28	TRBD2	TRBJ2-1	CASSLTSGGVVNEQFF	TGTGCCAGCAGTCTCACTAGCGGGGGGGTCGTTAATGAGCAGTTCTTC
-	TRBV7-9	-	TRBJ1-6	CASSLDSSPLHF	TGTGCCAGCAGCTTAGACAGTTCACCCCTCCACTTT
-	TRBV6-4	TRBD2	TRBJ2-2	CASRLTSGGANTGELFF	TGTGCCAGCAGACTGACTAGCGGGGGGGCGAACACCGGGGAGCTGTTTTTT
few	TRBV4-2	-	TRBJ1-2	CASSPVQGGDQNYGYTF	TGTGCCAGCAGCCCCGTACAAGGGGGGGATCAAAACTATGGCTACACCTTC
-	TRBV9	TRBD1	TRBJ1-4	CASSEQGTLNEKLFF	TGTGCCAGCAGCGAACAGGGGACCCTTAATGAAAAACTGTTTTTT
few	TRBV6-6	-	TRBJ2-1	CASSRQTNEQFF	TGTGCCAGCAGTCGGCAGACCAATGAGCAGTTCTTC
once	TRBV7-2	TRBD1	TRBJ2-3	CASSRTGQGRTDTQYF	TGTGCCAGCAGCCGTACAGGACAGGGGCGCACAGATACGCAGTATTTT
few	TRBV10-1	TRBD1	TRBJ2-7	CASSEPDRAYEQYF	TGCGCCAGCAGTGAGCCGGACAGGGCCTACGAGCAGTACTTC
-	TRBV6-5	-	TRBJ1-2	CASSYGQWSGYTF	TGTGCCAGCAGTTACGGACAGTGGAGTGGCTACACCTTC
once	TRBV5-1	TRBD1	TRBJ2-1	CASSPGTGGEQFF	TGCGCCAGCAGCCCAGGGACAGGAGGTGAGCAGTTCTTC
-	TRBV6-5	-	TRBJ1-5	CASSYSADSNQPQHF	TGTGCCAGCAGTTACTCAGCAGATAGCAATCAGCCCCAGCATTTT
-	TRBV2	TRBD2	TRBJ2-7	CASSPGLAGVEQYF	TGTGCCAGTAGTCCGGGACTAGCGGGGGTCGAGCAGTACTTC
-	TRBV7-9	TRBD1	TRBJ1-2	CASSGQGGINYGYTF	TGTGCCAGCAGCGGACAGGGGGGGATTAACTATGGCTACACCTTC
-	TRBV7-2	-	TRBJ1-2	CASSLDDYGYTF	TGTGCCAGCAGCTTAGATGACTATGGCTACACCTTC
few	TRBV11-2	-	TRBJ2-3	CASSGLRRAADTQYF	TGTGCCAGCAGCGGCCTGCGGCGGGCCGCGGATACGCAGTATTTT
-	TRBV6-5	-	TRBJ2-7	CASSRGPSSHEQYF	TGTGCCAGCAGTAGAGGCCCCTCTTCCCACGAGCAGTACTTC
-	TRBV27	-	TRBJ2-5	CASSLGVEGRETQYF	TGTGCCAGCAGTTTGGGGGTCGAGGGTCGGGAGACCCAGTACTTC
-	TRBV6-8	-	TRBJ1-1	CASSSERLNTEAFF	TGTGCCAGCAGTTCTGAGAGGCTGAACACTGAAGCTTTCTTT
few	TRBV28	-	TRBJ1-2	CASNTGPRVNGYTF	TGTGCCAGCAATACCGGTCCCAGGGTAAATGGCTACACCTTC
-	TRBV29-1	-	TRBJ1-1	CSVEEQSDTEAFF	TGCAGCGTTGAAGAACAGTCGGACACTGAAGCTTTCTTT
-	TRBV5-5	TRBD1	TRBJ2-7	CASSLAGGITYEQYF	TGTGCCAGCAGCTTGGCAGGGGGCATTACCTACGAGCAGTACTTC
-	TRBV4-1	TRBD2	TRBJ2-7	CASSQTSSGLPYEQYF	TGCGCCAGCAGCCAGACAAGTAGCGGGTTGCCCTACGAGCAGTACTTC